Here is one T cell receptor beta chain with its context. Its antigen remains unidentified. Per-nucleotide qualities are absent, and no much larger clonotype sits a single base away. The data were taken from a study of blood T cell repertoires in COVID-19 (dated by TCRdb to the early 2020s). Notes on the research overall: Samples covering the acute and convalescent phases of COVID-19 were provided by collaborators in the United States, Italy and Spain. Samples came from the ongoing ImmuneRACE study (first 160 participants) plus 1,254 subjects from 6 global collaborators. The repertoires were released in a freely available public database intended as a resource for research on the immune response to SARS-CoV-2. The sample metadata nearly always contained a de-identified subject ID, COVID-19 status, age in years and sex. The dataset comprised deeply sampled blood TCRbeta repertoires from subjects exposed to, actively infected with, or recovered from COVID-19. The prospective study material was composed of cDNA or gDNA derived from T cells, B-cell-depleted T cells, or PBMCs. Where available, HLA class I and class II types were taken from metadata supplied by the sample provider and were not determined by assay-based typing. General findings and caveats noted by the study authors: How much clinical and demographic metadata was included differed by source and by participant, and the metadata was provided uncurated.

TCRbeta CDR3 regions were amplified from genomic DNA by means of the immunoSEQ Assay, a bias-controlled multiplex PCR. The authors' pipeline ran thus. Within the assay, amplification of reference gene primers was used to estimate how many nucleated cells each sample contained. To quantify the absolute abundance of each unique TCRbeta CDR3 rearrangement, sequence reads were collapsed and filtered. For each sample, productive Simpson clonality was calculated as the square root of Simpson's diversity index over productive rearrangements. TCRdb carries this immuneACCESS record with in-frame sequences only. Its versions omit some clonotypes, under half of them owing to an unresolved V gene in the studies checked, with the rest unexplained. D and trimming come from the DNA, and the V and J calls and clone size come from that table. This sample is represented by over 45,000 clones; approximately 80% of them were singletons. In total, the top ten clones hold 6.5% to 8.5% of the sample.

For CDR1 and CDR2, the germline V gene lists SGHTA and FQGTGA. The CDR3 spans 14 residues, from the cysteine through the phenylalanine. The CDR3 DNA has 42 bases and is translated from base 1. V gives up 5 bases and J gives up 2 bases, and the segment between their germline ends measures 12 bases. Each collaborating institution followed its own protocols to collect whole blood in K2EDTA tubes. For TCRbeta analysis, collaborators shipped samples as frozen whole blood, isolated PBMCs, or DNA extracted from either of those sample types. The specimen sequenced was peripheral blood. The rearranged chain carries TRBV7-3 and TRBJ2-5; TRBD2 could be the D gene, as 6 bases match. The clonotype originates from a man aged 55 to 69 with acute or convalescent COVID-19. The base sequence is TGTGCCAGCAGCCCTGGCGGGATACAAGAGACCCAGTACTTC. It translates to CASSPGGIQETQYF. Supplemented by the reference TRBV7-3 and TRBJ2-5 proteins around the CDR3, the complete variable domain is GAGVSQTPSNKVTEKGKYVELRCDPISGHTALYWYRQSLGQGPEFLIYFQGTGAADDSGLPNDRFFAVRPEGSVSTLKIQRTERGDSAVYLCASSPGGIQETQYFGPGTRLLVL.